Presented here are 13 T cell receptor beta chains from one specimen sequenced in a study of identical twins. Each CDR3 protein is one row after TCRdb ran MiXCR on the 5' RACE reads. The sample shows 450,000 or so distinct CDR3 sequences, roughly 20% of them seen only once. The sequencing input was naive T cells sorted from blood. Every receptor here comes from a man aged 50 or older in good health.

This clonotype was picked up a small number of times. This chain links TRBV6-1 with TRBJ2-3; D gene ambiguous. Deletions cut 3 bases from V and 1 base from J, with 8 bases between. In germline, CDR1 is MNHNS, CDR2 SASEGT. The CDR3 is 14 residues long. The CDR3 nucleotides are TGTGCCAGCAGTGACAGCGTGCGCACAGATACGCAGTATTTT. It codes for CASSDSVRTDTQYF.

In this sample, this clonotype turned up many times. The chain has TRBV28 and TRBJ2-7; 7 bases are a match to TRBD2. Germline-derived CDR1 and CDR2 are MDHEN and SYDVKM. The CDR3 has 15 residues. V was clipped by 5 bases and J by 0 bases; unmatched bases: 7. CDR3 sequence reads: CASSRPAGFSYEQYF. CDR3 sequence (DNA): TGTGCCAGCAGTCGTCCAGCGGGATTCTCCTACGAGCAGTACTTC.

This clonotype was seen ten or more times. The gene calls are TRBV29-1 and TRBJ2-5; TRBD1 might be the D (6 bases). This CDR3 has 13 amino acids. CDR1 is SQVTM, CDR2 ANQGSEA, per germline. Trimming shortened V by 1 base and J by 10 bases, and 16 bases separated the two germline ends. As DNA, the CDR3 is TGCAGCGTTGAAGTGGACAGACGTGGAATCCAGTACTTC. Its translation: CSVEVDRRGIQYF.

This clonotype was recorded at least ten times. The chain carries TRBV20-1 and TRBJ2-7, with D perhaps matching TRBD1 (6 bases). The V gene's germline CDR1 is DFQATT and CDR2 SNEGSKA (reference sequence). CDR3 length equals 15 residues. V gave up 2 bases and J gave up 3 bases, with 17 bases separating them. In DNA form, the CDR3 reads TGCAGTGCTAGATTCTCGGCAGGGGTAGACTACGAGCAGTACTTC. Amino acid sequence: CSARFSAGVDYEQYF.

This clonotype was counted a few times. The chain combines TRBV12-3 or TRBV12-4 with TRBJ2-7; 7 bases line up with TRBD1. This CDR3 contains 14 residues. J gave up 2 bases and V 3 bases, and 4 bases lay outside the gene matches. CDR3 sequence: CASSFGTVTYEQYF. CDR3 coding DNA: TGTGCCAGCAGTTTTGGGACAGTTACCTACGAGCAGTACTTC.

V and J are TRBV20-1 and TRBJ1-1; D unresolved. The germline V and J ends were trimmed by 5 bases and 1 base, with 8 bases remaining between them. CDR1 and CDR2 (germline): DFQATT, SNEGSKA (reference sequence). This CDR3 is built from 12 residues. CDR3 sequence: CSAPTRNTEAFF. As DNA, the CDR3 is TGCAGTGCTCCGACAAGGAACACTGAAGCTTTCTTT.

The gene calls are TRBV27 and TRBJ2-5; D uncertain. The CDR3 is 15 residues long. Trimming stripped 0 bases from V and 2 bases from J, with 10 bases between. Germline V gene lookup returns CDR1 MNHEY and CDR2 SMNVEV (reference sequence). CDR3 residues: CASSLSPVTQETQYF. DNA for the CDR3: TGTGCCAGCAGTTTATCGCCTGTTACTCAAGAGACCCAGTACTTC.

This clonotype has just a few counts. The chain links TRBV5-1 to TRBJ2-6, with TRBD2 matching over 7 bases. Trimming took 0 bases from V and 0 from J; bases not matched to a gene: 6. CDR3 size: 18 residues. The germline V gene encodes CDR1 SGHRS and CDR2 YFSETQ. The CDR3 loop is CASSLVLAASSGANVLTF. The CDR3 bases are TGCGCCAGCAGCTTGGTGCTAGCGGCGAGCTCTGGGGCCAACGTCCTGACTTTC.

This clonotype has at least ten counts. The V gene is TRBV6-2 or TRBV6-3, the J gene TRBJ1-1, with TRBD1 identical over 7 bases. After removal of 0 bases from V and 0 bases from J, the junction contained 7 bases not matched to a gene. Per germline, CDR1 MNHEY and CDR2 SVGEGT. The CDR3 runs 17 residues. The CDR3 region has the DNA TGTGCCAGCAGTTACTCCCGGGACAGACCTATGAACACTGAAGCTTTCTTT. Translation: CASSYSRDRPMNTEAFF.

The sample holds a few counts of this clonotype. V is TRBV7-8 and J is TRBJ2-1, with TRBD2 matching over 11 bases. Looked up from germline, CDR1 is SGHVS and CDR2 is FQNEAQ. With V trimmed by 5 bases and J by 5 bases, 2 bases remained unmatched. The CDR3 spans 14 residues. In DNA, the CDR3 is TGTGCCAGCAGCGCGGGACTAGCGGACAATGAGCAGTTCTTC. Protein sequence: CASSAGLADNEQFF.

The chain has TRBV28 and TRBJ2-7, with 8 bases lining up with TRBD1. V trimming: 7 bases; J trimming: 3 bases; junction bases outside the gene matches: 2. The V gene's germline CDR1 is MDHEN and CDR2 SYDVKM. The CDR3 spans 12 residues. CDR3 loop: CASKDRVYEQYF. The DNA of the CDR3 is TGTGCCAGCAAGGACAGGGTCTACGAGCAGTACTTC.

J is TRBJ1-5 and V is TRBV7-8; D gene unclear. CDR3 length: 16 residues. CDR1 and CDR2 from the germline V gene are SGHVS and FQNEAQ. V was shortened by 2 bases and J by 0 bases, with 11 bases between the two germline ends. DNA for the CDR3: TGTGCCAGCAGCTTATTCAAACGTTATAGCAATCAGCCCCAGCATTTT. Translating gives CASSLFKRYSNQPQHF. Using reference TRBV7-8 and TRBJ1-5 for the parts outside the CDR3, the full variable domain is GAGVSQSPRYKVAKRGQDVALRCDPISGHVSLFWYQQALGQGPEFLTYFQNEAQLDKSGLPSDRFFAERPEGSVSTLKIQRTQQEDSAVYLCASSLFKRYSNQPQHFGDGTRLSIL.

This chain uses TRBV7-9 with TRBJ2-1, with TRBD2 matching over 10 bases. Germline V gene sequence: CDR1 SEHNR, CDR2 FQNEAQ (reference sequence). V lost 2 bases, J lost 7 bases, and 11 bases stayed unmatched. The CDR3 loop spans 17 amino acids. The DNA for the CDR3 is TGTGCCAGCAGCTTATCGGGCGGGGGACTAGCGTGGAATGAGCAGTTCTTC. Its translation: CASSLSGGGLAWNEQFF. The whole variable domain, remainder taken from reference TRBV7-9 and TRBJ2-1, is DTGVSQNPRHKITKRGQNVTFRCDPISEHNRLYWYRQTLGQGPEFLTYFQNEAQLEKSRLLSDRFSAERPKGSFSTLEIQRTEQGDSAMYLCASSLSGGGLAWNEQFFGPGTRLTVL.